These 32 T cell receptor beta chains came from one sample sequenced in a study of blood T cell repertoires in COVID-19. TCRdb keeps only in-frame clones here, not all; method: immunoSEQ multiplex PCR. Of about 230,000 clones in the sample, 65% to 90% were seen once. The specimen sequenced was peripheral blood. The receptors derive from a man aged 45 to 65 with COVID-19, enrolled during active disease.

This chain links TRBV6-5 with TRBJ2-5, with D perhaps matching TRBD1 (5 bases). Trimming left V 7 bases short and J 5 bases short, with 5 bases between. Per germline, CDR1 MNHEY and CDR2 SVGAGI. CDR3 length: 10 residues. The CDR3 region is CASTGETQYF. The CDR3 region has the DNA TGTGCCAGCACAGGGGAGACCCAGTACTTC.

The CDR3 is CASSSGQGGIYEQYF. As DNA, the CDR3 is TGTGCCAGCAGTTCGGGACAGGGCGGAATCTACGAGCAGTACTTC. The chain joins TRBV27 to TRBJ2-7; 9 positions match TRBD1. Germline lookup yields CDR1 MNHEY and CDR2 SMNVEV (reference sequence). This CDR3 contains 15 residues. With V trimmed by 4 bases and J by 3 bases, 7 bases remained unmatched.

The chain is built from TRBV5-1 and TRBJ2-7; 13 positions match TRBD2. The CDR3 length is 16 residues. Germline V gives CDR1 SGHRS, CDR2 YFSETQ. J gave up 2 bases and V 3 bases, and 5 bases lay outside the gene matches. This CDR3 is CASSSGLAGSTYEQYF. For the CDR3, the DNA is TGCGCCAGCAGCTCGGGACTAGCGGGGAGTACCTACGAGCAGTACTTC. The whole variable domain, remainder taken from reference TRBV5-1 and TRBJ2-7, is KAGVTQTPRYLIKTRGQQVTLSCSPISGHRSVSWYQQTPGQGLQFLFEYFSETQRNKGNFPGRFSGRQFSNSRSEMNVSTLELGDSALYLCASSSGLAGSTYEQYFGPGTRLTVT.

The rearrangement joins TRBV15 to TRBJ2-5; 10 bases match TRBD2. Germline lookup yields CDR1 LNHNV and CDR2 YYDKDF (reference sequence). The CDR3 sequence is 16 residues long. The J segment lost 5 bases and the V segment lost 4 bases, leaving 10 bases of the junction unmatched. CDR3 sequence reads: CATSNGPSTSGETQYF. DNA of the CDR3: TGTGCCACCAGCAACGGGCCCTCGACTAGCGGGGAGACCCAGTACTTC.

This sequence joins TRBV27 and TRBJ2-5; D perhaps matches TRBD2 (7 bases). This CDR3 spans 17 amino acids. CDR1 is MNHEY, CDR2 SMNVEV, per germline (reference sequence). The V end was cut by 3 bases, the J end by 2 bases, with 19 bases between. CDR3 DNA sequence: TGTGCCAGCAGTTTCGGTCGGGGGCCGCGGGAGCAAGAGACCCAGTACTTC. This sequence encodes CASSFGRGPREQETQYF.

The table lists this clone with a count of one. The CDR3 region has the DNA TGTGCCAGCAGTTCGGGACATCTTACCAGCTCCTACGAGCAGTACTTC. It translates to CASSSGHLTSSYEQYF. The chain carries TRBV5-8 and TRBJ2-7, with D possibly being TRBD1 (6 bases). V was cut by 5 bases and J by 0 bases, with 18 bases left in between. The CDR3 loop spans 16 amino acids. In germline, CDR1 is SGHTS, CDR2 YDEGEE.

This clone is medium-sized in the sample. V gene TRBV28 combines with J gene TRBJ2-7, with D possibly matching TRBD1 (6 bases). Deletions cut 1 base from V and 3 bases from J, with 13 bases between. The CDR3 is 15 residues long. Germline V gives CDR1 MDHEN, CDR2 SYDVKM. The CDR3, as DNA: TGTGCCAGCAGTTTATTAGGGGGTACGCTCTACGAGCAGTACTTC. Translated: CASSLLGGTLYEQYF.

The chain employs TRBV5-1 and TRBJ2-3; TRBD2 agrees at 14 bases. Trimming took 6 bases from V and 0 from J; bases not matched to a gene: 9. The length of the CDR3 is 18 residues. Germline V gene sequence: CDR1 SGHRS, CDR2 YFSETQ. The CDR3 DNA reads as TGCGCCAGCACCGTCGGGACTAGCGGGAGTTGGAGCACAGATACGCAGTATTTT. This translates into CASTVGTSGSWSTDTQYF.

The gene calls are TRBV5-8 and TRBJ2-7; weak D call: TRBD2 (5 bases). V lost 0 bases to trimming and J lost 8 bases, with 9 bases between them. Germline lookup yields CDR1 SGHTS and CDR2 YDEGEE. This CDR3 has 12 residues. CDR3 region: CASSLVAGKQYF. CDR3 sequence (DNA): TGTGCCAGCAGCTTGGTGGCGGGTAAGCAGTACTTC.

This chain uses TRBV28 with TRBJ1-4; possibly TRBD1 for D (5 bases). The CDR3 extends over 14 amino acids. Trimming shortened V by 6 bases and J by 3 bases, and 11 bases separated the two germline ends. CDR1 is MDHEN, CDR2 SYDVKM, per germline. The CDR3 bases are TGTGCCAGCAGCCCCAGGACATCTAATGAAAAACTGTTTTTT. Its translation: CASSPRTSNEKLFF.

The J gene is TRBJ1-4, the V gene TRBV29-1; a weak D match, TRBD1 (5 bases). Trimming removed 6 bases at V and 3 bases at J, with 17 bases between. The CDR3 is 15 residues long. Per the germline V gene, CDR1 is SQVTM and CDR2 is ANQGSEA. The CDR3 region is CSVRRQGDANEKLFF. The DNA for the CDR3 is TGCAGCGTGCGTCGGCAGGGCGACGCTAATGAAAAACTGTTTTTT.

The V call is TRBV4-1, the J call TRBJ1-6; 7 bases are shared with TRBD1. Germline CDR1 is MGHRA and CDR2 is YSYEKL. The CDR3 totals 17 residues. The V gene end was trimmed by 1 base and the J gene end by 7 bases; junction bases not matched to a gene: 10. CDR3 nucleotide sequence: TGCGCCAGCAGCCAAGGCCCGACAGGGCTTGGGAATTCACCCCTCCACTTT. Its translation: CASSQGPTGLGNSPLHF.

This chain joins TRBV5-1 and TRBJ2-3; D possibly corresponds to TRBD2 (6 bases). The V end lost 4 bases, the J end lost 1 base, and 16 bases lay between the germline ends. This CDR3 is built from 16 residues. Germline assignment: CDR1 SGHRS and CDR2 YFSETQ. The CDR3 is CASSQGASGGTDTQYF. The CDR3 DNA is TGCGCCAGCAGCCAAGGCGCTTCGGGAGGCACAGATACGCAGTATTTT.

V gene TRBV20-1 combines with J gene TRBJ2-7, with 9 bases identical to TRBD2. V shed 3 bases, J shed 3 bases, and the junction held 3 bases outside the gene matches. This CDR3 is built from 13 residues. Germline loops: CDR1 DFQATT, CDR2 SNEGSKA (reference sequence). CDR3 bases: TGCAGTGCTAGTGGGACTAGCTTCTACGAGCAGTACTTC. Amino acid sequence: CSASGTSFYEQYF.

The chain combines TRBV3-1 (or the pseudogene TRBV3-2) with TRBJ2-2, with TRBD2 identical over 13 bases. V lost 7 bases, J lost 7 bases, and 12 bases stayed unmatched. CDR3 length: 17 residues. Germline V gives CDR1 LGHDT, CDR2 YNNKEL (reference sequence). In DNA form, the CDR3 reads TGTGCCAGCATCAGGACTAGCGGGAGCCGGGCCGTCGGGGAGCTGTTTTTT. Encoded protein: CASIRTSGSRAVGELFF.

The chain joins TRBV28 to TRBJ1-2, with D possibly matching TRBD1 (5 bases). The V gene's germline CDR1 is MDHEN and CDR2 SYDVKM. This CDR3 region has 15 residues. Trimming stripped 7 bases from V and 5 bases from J, with 20 bases between. CDR3 DNA: TGTGCCAGCAACAGGCAGGGTGCCCCTAGGTATGGCTACACCTTC. It specifies CASNRQGAPRYGYTF.

The J gene is TRBJ2-1, the V gene TRBV29-1; TRBD2 matches at 13 bases. CDR3 size: 13 residues. Germline CDR1 is SQVTM and CDR2 is ANQGSEA. V lost 3 bases and J lost 9; bases outside the gene matches: 2. For the CDR3, the DNA is TGCAGCGTTGAGACTAGCGGGGGGTCTGAGCAGTTCTTC. Residues: CSVETSGGSEQFF.

The CDR3 sequence: CASSLMGQGTGGEQYF. The CDR3 DNA is TGTGCCAGCAGCTTAATGGGACAGGGGACAGGGGGCGAGCAGTACTTC. The V call is TRBV5-4, the J call TRBJ2-7, with 11 bases that match TRBD1. The CDR3 contains 16 residues. Germline CDR1 and CDR2: SGHNT and YYREEE (reference sequence). After removal of 2 bases from V and 6 bases from J, the junction contained 10 bases not matched to a gene.

V usage is TRBV4-1 and J usage is TRBJ2-5; TRBD1 matches at 7 bases. This CDR3 comprises 14 residues. Germline values: CDR1 MGHRA, CDR2 YSYEKL. Germline trimming cut 0 bases from V and 3 bases from J; bases unmatched to any gene: 1. Written as DNA, the CDR3 is TGCGCCAGCAGCCAAGAAGGGACAGAAGAGACCCAGTACTTC. Its translation is CASSQEGTEETQYF.

The gene calls are TRBV30 and TRBJ1-1; D may be TRBD1 (6 bases). V lost 4 bases and J lost 1, with 10 bases in between. From germline, CDR1 is GTSNPN and CDR2 SVGIG (reference sequence). CDR3 size: 13 residues. CDR3 DNA sequence: TGTGCCTGGACCTTGGGACAGAACACTGAAGCTTTCTTT. The encoded protein is CAWTLGQNTEAFF.

CDR3 sequence reads: CASSSGTGDLSGNTIYF. CDR3 nucleotides: TGCGCCAGCAGCTCCGGGACAGGGGACCTCTCTGGAAACACCATATATTTT. This chain uses TRBV5-1 with TRBJ1-3; TRBD1 aligns across 10 bases. This CDR3 is built from 17 residues. Trimming removed 3 bases from V and 0 bases from J; junction bases left unmatched: 6. Germline V gene data show CDR1 as SGHRS and CDR2 as YFSETQ.

The gene calls are TRBV9 and TRBJ2-1; 8 bases line up with TRBD2. There are 15 residues in the CDR3. The junction had 4 bases not matched to a gene; V was cut back by 3 bases and J by 2 bases. The germline gives CDR1 SGDLS, CDR2 YYNGEE. The CDR3 nucleotides are TGTGCCAGCAGCGGACCCGGGGGGGCCTACAATGAGCAGTTCTTC. Translated: CASSGPGGAYNEQFF. The variable domain in full, with the rest retrieved from reference TRBV9 and TRBJ2-1, is DSGVTQTPKHLITATGQRVTLRCSPRSGDLSVYWYQQSLDQGLQFLIQYYNGEERAKGNILERFSAQQFPDLHSELNLSSLELGDSALYFCASSGPGGAYNEQFFGPGTRLTVL.

The chain uses TRBV7-2 and TRBJ2-1; 15 nucleotides match TRBD2. Germline-derived CDR1 and CDR2 are SGHTA and FQGNSA. V was pared by 5 bases and J by 14 bases, with 7 bases of the junction left unmatched. CDR3 size: 14 residues. CDR3 protein: CASSMRTSGGAEFF. As DNA, the CDR3 is TGTGCCAGCAGCATGCGGACTAGCGGGGGGGCTGAGTTCTTC.

V usage is TRBV12-5 and J usage is TRBJ2-2; 8 nucleotides match TRBD1. The CDR3 length is 16 residues. CDR1 is LGHNT, CDR2 FRNRAP, per germline. V trimming: 6 bases; J trimming: 4 bases; junction bases outside the gene matches: 10. CDR3: CASGRTGTQITGELFF. CDR3 DNA: TGTGCTAGTGGGCGGACAGGGACTCAAATCACCGGGGAGCTGTTTTTT.

The chain uses TRBV11-2 and TRBJ1-3, with 7 nucleotides matching TRBD1. The CDR3 contains 15 residues. Germline CDR1 SGHAT, CDR2 FQNNGV. Trimming at V came to 3 bases and at J to 5 bases, leaving 7 bases not matched to a gene. The CDR3 spells CASSFEGARRNTIYF. The CDR3 DNA reads TGTGCCAGCAGCTTTGAGGGGGCGCGTAGAAACACCATATATTTT.

This clone has only a few counts. The chain uses TRBV7-9 and TRBJ1-2; 7 positions agree with TRBD1. V gave up 3 bases and J gave up 2 bases; unmatched junction bases: 6. Germline V lookup: CDR1 SEHNR, CDR2 FQNEAQ (reference sequence). This CDR3 contains 15 residues. CDR3 sequence: CASSLEGAANYGYTF. In DNA, the CDR3 is TGTGCCAGCAGCTTGGAGGGGGCAGCCAACTATGGCTACACCTTC.

To note about this clone: The same CDR3 arises from other DNA sequences in this sample as well. In DNA form, the CDR3 reads TGTGCCAGCAGCCGAGGGTCGGGGAATAATGAAAAACTGTTTTTT. Its protein product is CASSRGSGNNEKLFF. V usage is TRBV11-2 and J usage is TRBJ1-4; the D is unclear. This CDR3 comprises 15 residues. V was shortened by 5 bases and J by 4 bases, with 14 bases between the two germline ends. Per the germline V gene, CDR1 is SGHAT and CDR2 is FQNNGV.

The rearrangement links TRBV7-9 to TRBJ2-3, with D possibly TRBD1 on 6 matching bases. This CDR3 spans 12 amino acids. In germline, CDR1 is SEHNR, CDR2 FQNEAQ (reference sequence). Trimming took 1 base from V and 10 from J, leaving 9 bases between them. The CDR3: CASSLVQGAQYF. DNA of the CDR3: TGTGCCAGCAGCTTAGTACAGGGAGCGCAGTATTTT.

V is TRBV5-8 and J is TRBJ2-7; TRBD2 is a possible D gene (5 bases). Germline V gives CDR1 SGHTS, CDR2 YDEGEE. The CDR3 consists of 14 residues. V lost 2 bases and J lost 0, with 9 bases in between. CDR3 DNA sequence: TGTGCCAGCAGCTTACCGGGGTACTCCTACGAGCAGTACTTC. Translation gives CASSLPGYSYEQYF. The full variable domain, with the rest looked up from reference TRBV5-8 and TRBJ2-7, is EAGVTQSPTHLIKTRGQQATLRCSPISGHTSVYWYQQALGLGLQFLLWYDEGEERNRGNFPPRFSGRQFPNYSSELNVNALELEDSALYLCASSLPGYSYEQYFGPGTRLTVT.

The sample holds one count of this clone. This chain connects TRBV6-2 or TRBV6-3 to TRBJ1-2, with TRBD1 identical over 9 bases. This CDR3 region has 15 residues. Unmatched junction bases numbered 7, after V lost 5 bases and J lost 3 bases. Germline V gene sequence: CDR1 MNHEY, CDR2 SVGEGT. CDR3 coding DNA: TGTGCCAGCAGTAAACTGGACAGGGGTGACTATGGCTACACCTTC. Amino acid sequence: CASSKLDRGDYGYTF.

This chain links TRBV30 with TRBJ1-1; no firm D call. The V end lost 2 bases, the J end lost 5 bases, and 21 bases lay between the germline ends. This CDR3 comprises 16 residues. CDR1 GTSNPN and CDR2 SVGIG come from the germline V gene (reference sequence). CDR3 region: CAWSRGNPLGRTEAFF. The CDR3 bases are TGTGCCTGGAGTCGAGGGAATCCTTTGGGGAGGACTGAAGCTTTCTTT.

V gene TRBV6-6 combines with J gene TRBJ1-2, with D possibly matching TRBD1 (6 bases). The CDR3 extends over 12 amino acids. The germline gives CDR1 MNHNY, CDR2 SVGAGI (reference sequence). The ends were cut back, 9 bases at V and 2 bases at J, with 10 bases in the middle. The chain's CDR3 is CASSRGNYGYTF. The CDR3, as DNA: TGTGCCAGTTCCAGGGGAAACTATGGCTACACCTTC.